This TCR beta chain was identified in a study of T cell changes during pregnancy in multiple sclerosis. This CDR3 has 14 residues. With V trimmed by 5 bases and J by 1 base, 4 bases remained unmatched. Germline lookup yields CDR1 SGHNT and CDR2 YENEEA. Produced via immunoSEQ multiplex PCR; TCRdb's table is partial and in-frame only. The data contain over 70,000 clones, about 93% of them singletons. The chain has TRBV11-3 and TRBJ1-1, with 7 bases lining up with TRBD1. This TCR derives from a female donor in good health, enrolled as a control in a pregnancy study. The specimen was peripheral blood, collected in the first trimester of pregnancy. Here the CDR3 reads CASSRGQPNTEAFF. DNA of the CDR3: TGTGCCAGCAGCCGGGGACAGCCGAACACTGAAGCTTTCTTT.